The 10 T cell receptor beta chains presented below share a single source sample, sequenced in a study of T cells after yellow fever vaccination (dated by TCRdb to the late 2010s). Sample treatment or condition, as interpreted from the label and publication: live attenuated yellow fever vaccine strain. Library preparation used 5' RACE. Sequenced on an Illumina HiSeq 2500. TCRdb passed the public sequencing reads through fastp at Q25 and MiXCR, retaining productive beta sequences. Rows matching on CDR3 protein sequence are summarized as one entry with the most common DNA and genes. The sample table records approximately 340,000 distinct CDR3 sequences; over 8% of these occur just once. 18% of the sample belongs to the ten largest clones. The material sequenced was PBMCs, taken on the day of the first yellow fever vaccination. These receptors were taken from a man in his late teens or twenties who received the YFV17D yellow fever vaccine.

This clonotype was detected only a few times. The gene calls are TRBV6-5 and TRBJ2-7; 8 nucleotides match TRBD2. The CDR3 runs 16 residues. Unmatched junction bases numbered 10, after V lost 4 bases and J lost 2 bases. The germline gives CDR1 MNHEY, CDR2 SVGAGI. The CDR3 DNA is TGTGCCAGCAGTTCGGAAGCGCGGGGGGTAGCCTACGAGCAGTACTTC. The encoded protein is CASSSEARGVAYEQYF.

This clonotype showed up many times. Here the CDR3 DNA reads TGTGCCAGCAGTTGGGGGGGCGCGAACACTGAAGCTTTCTTT. Its translation: CASSWGGANTEAFF. The V call is TRBV12-3 or TRBV12-4, the J call TRBJ1-1, with a possible D match to TRBD1 (6 bases). The CDR3 has 14 residues. V shed 4 bases and J shed 1 base, with 10 bases lying between them.

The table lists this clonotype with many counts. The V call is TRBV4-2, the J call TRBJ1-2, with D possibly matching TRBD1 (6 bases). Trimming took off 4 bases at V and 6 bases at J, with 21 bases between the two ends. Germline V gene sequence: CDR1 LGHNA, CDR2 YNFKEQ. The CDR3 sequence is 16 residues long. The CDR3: CASSLTVMGGGNGYTF. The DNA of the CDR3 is TGTGCCAGCAGCCTGACCGTTATGGGAGGGGGAAATGGCTACACCTTC.

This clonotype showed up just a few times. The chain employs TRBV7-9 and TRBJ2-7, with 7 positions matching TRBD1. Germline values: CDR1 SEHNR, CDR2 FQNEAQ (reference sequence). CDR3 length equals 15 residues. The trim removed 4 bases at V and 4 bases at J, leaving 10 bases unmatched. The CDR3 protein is CASSSTRTGIYEQYV. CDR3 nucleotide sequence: TGTGCCAGCAGCTCCACACGGACAGGAATATACGAGCAGTACGTC.

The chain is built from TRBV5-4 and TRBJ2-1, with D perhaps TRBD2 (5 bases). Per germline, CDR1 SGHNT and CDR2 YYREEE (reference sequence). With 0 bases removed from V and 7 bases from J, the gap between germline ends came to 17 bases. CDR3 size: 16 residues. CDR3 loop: CASSLGGLAIWNEQFF. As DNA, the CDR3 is TGTGCCAGCAGCTTGGGGGGTCTAGCAATATGGAATGAGCAGTTCTTC. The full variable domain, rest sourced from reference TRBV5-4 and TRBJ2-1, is ETGVTQSPTHLIKTRGQQVTLRCSSQSGHNTVSWYQQALGQGPQFIFQYYREEENGRGNFPPRFSGLQFPNYSSELNVNALELDDSALYLCASSLGGLAIWNEQFFGPGTRLTVL.

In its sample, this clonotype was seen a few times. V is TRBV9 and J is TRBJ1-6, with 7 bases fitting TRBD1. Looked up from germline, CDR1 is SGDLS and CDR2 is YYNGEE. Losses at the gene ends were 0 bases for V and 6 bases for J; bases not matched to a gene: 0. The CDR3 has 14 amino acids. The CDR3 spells CASSVGQGNSPLHF. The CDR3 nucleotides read TGTGCCAGCAGCGTAGGACAGGGTAATTCACCCCTCCACTTT. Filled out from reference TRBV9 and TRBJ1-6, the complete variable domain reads DSGVTQTPKHLITATGQRVTLRCSPRSGDLSVYWYQQSLDQGLQFLIQYYNGEERAKGNILERFSAQQFPDLHSELNLSSLELGDSALYFCASSVGQGNSPLHFGNGTRLTVT.

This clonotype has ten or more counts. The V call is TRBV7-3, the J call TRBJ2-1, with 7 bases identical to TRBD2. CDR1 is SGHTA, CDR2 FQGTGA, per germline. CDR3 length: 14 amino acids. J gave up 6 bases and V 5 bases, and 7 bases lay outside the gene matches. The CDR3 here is CASSQGLVGNEQFF. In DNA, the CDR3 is TGTGCCAGCAGCCAAGGACTAGTTGGCAATGAGCAGTTCTTC.

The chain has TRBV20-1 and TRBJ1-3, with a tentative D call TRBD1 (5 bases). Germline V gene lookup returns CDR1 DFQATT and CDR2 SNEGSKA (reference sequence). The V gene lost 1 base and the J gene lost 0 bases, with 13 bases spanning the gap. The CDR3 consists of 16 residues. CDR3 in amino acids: CSARVSRALSGNTIYF. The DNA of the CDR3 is TGCAGTGCTAGAGTATCCAGGGCCCTCTCTGGAAACACCATATATTTT.

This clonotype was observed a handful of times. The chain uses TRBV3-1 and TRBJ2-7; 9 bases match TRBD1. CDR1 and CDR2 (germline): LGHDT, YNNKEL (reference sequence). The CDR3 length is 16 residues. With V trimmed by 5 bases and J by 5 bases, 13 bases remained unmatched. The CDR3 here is CASSLRETGGVNEQYF. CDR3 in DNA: TGTGCCAGCAGCTTAAGGGAGACAGGGGGAGTGAACGAGCAGTACTTC.

The CDR3 region is CSVPGQGKGRTDTQYF. The CDR3 DNA follows: TGCAGCGTTCCGGGACAGGGAAAAGGTCGCACAGATACGCAGTATTTT. The chain is built from TRBV29-1 and TRBJ2-3; 9 bases fit TRBD1. The trim removed 5 bases at V and 1 base at J, leaving 10 bases unmatched. The CDR3 sequence is 16 residues long. Germline V gives CDR1 SQVTM, CDR2 ANQGSEA.